Listed below are T cell receptor beta chains from one sample, sequenced in a study of cytomegalovirus exposure and HLA in healthy donors. The assay was immunoSEQ multiplex PCR, and TCRdb's table has in-frame clones only and misses some. Of about 140,000 clones in the sample, around 80% were seen once. Input material: PBMCs. Source of these receptors: a boy between 2 and 10 years old in good health and CMV-seronegative. CDR3s include the opening cysteine and the closing phenylalanine or tryptophan. The D gene is left open where the match is weak. The size field is filled for only some rows; it gives once, few, many or a size class.

>TRBV30|TRBJ2-1|NA|NA
CAWSVLRQGSYNEQFF
TGTGCCTGGAGTGTACTAAGGCAGGGTTCCTACAATGAGCAGTTCTTC
>TRBV6-5|TRBJ2-7|NA|NA
CASSYVCGSEQYF
TGTGCCAGCAGTTACGTTTGCGGGTCCGAGCAGTACTTC
>TRBV7-9|TRBJ1-6|TRBD1|once
CASSVTGQGAHNSPLHF
TGTGCCAGCAGCGTAACGGGACAGGGGGCACATAATTCACCCCTCCACTTT
>TRBV6-5|TRBJ2-7|TRBD1|once
CASSRTGEQYF
TGTGCCAGCAGTCGGACAGGGGAGCAGTACTTC
>TRBV9|TRBJ1-1|NA|NA
CASSVEGTWDTEAFF
TGTGCCAGCAGCGTAGAGGGGACTTGGGACACTGAAGCTTTCTTT
>TRBV15|TRBJ2-1|TRBD2|NA
CATSRLAGGGGNEQFF
TGTGCCACCAGCAGATTAGCGGGAGGGGGCGGGAATGAGCAGTTCTTC
>TRBV6-4|TRBJ1-1|TRBD1|NA
CASSDGTGENTEAFF
TGTGCCAGCAGTGACGGGACAGGGGAAAACACTGAAGCTTTCTTT
>TRBV6-5|TRBJ2-7|NA|NA
CASTNAGFGYEQYF
TGTGCCAGCACCAACGCCGGGTTTGGGTACGAGCAGTACTTC
>TRBV19|TRBJ2-7|TRBD1|NA
CASSVPGTVSLQYF
TGTGCCAGTAGTGTACCCGGGACAGTCAGCCTGCAGTACTTC
>TRBV5-4|TRBJ1-5|TRBD1|NA
CASSTGTGRTSNQPQHF
TGTGCCAGCAGCACCGGGACAGGGAGAACAAGCAATCAGCCCCAGCATTTT
>TRBV11-3|TRBJ2-5|NA|NA
CASSLGAQGFLETQYF
TGTGCCAGCAGCTTAGGGGCGCAGGGGTTTCTCGAGACCCAGTACTTC
>TRBV6-4|TRBJ1-5|NA|NA
CASSDSNITGNQPQHF
TGTGCCAGCAGTGACTCGAATATAACGGGGAATCAGCCCCAGCATTTT
>TRBV18|TRBJ1-3|NA|NA
CASSSGSGNTIYF
TGTGCCAGCTCATCGGGTTCAGGAAACACCATATATTTT
>TRBV29-1|TRBJ1-1|NA|NA
CSDAGNPEAFF
TGCAGCGATGCAGGCAATCCTGAAGCTTTCTTT
>TRBV2|TRBJ2-1|TRBD1|NA
CASNFGQGVGNEQFF
TGTGCCAGCAACTTCGGACAGGGTGTTGGGAATGAGCAGTTCTTC
>TRBV18|TRBJ1-6|NA|once
CASSPHSGSNSPLHF
TGTGCCAGCTCACCACACTCAGGGTCCAATTCACCCCTCCACTTT
>TRBV5-1|TRBJ2-7|NA|NA
CASSLGSESSYEQYF
TGCGCCAGCAGCTTGGGCTCAGAAAGCTCCTACGAGCAGTACTTC
>TRBV4-3|TRBJ1-5|NA|NA
CASSQDLRRGSNQPQHF
TGCGCCAGCAGCCAAGATCTGCGGCGGGGTAGCAATCAGCCCCAGCATTTT
>TRBV9|TRBJ2-1|TRBD2|few
CASSVASIAGGRYNEQFF
TGTGCCAGCAGCGTAGCCTCCATAGCGGGGGGGCGATACAATGAGCAGTTCTTC
>TRBV5-1|TRBJ2-3|NA|NA
CASSRDASTDTQYF
TGCGCCAGCAGCCGAGATGCTAGCACAGATACGCAGTATTTT
>TRBV28|TRBJ1-5|TRBD1|NA
CAAEPPLGTANNQPQHF
TGTGCCGCTGAACCCCCCCTTGGGACAGCAAACAATCAGCCCCAGCATTTT
>TRBV4-2|TRBJ2-1|NA|NA
CASSQDTRTKYNEQFF
TGTGCCAGCAGCCAAGATACGCGGACTAAATACAATGAGCAGTTCTTC